A single sample is the source of the 31 T cell receptor beta chains below, sequenced in a study of blood T cell repertoires in COVID-19. The table came from immunoSEQ multiplex PCR; TCRdb's copy has only in-frame clones and leaves some out. The sample records around 250,000 clones, 70% to 90% being singletons. The sample comprised PBMCs or T cells enriched from blood (not recorded which). The source of these receptors is a woman in her 50s who had recovered from COVID-19.

The rearrangement joins TRBV28 to TRBJ1-1; TRBD1 matches at 7 bases. Germline trimming cut 11 bases from V and 5 bases from J; bases unmatched to any gene: 17. CDR3 length equals 15 residues. Germline lookup yields CDR1 MDHEN and CDR2 SYDVKM. CDR3 amino acids: CAARGAGTERTEAFF. The CDR3 coding sequence is TGTGCCGCCCGCGGGGCCGGGACAGAGAGGACTGAAGCTTTCTTT.

This chain connects TRBV5-4 to TRBJ2-7; D is possibly TRBD2 (6 bases). V was trimmed by 0 bases and J by 6 bases, leaving 10 bases between them. There are 13 residues in the CDR3. Germline values: CDR1 SGHNT, CDR2 YYREEE (reference sequence). This chain's CDR3 is CASSLEQEGEQYF. The CDR3 region has the DNA TGTGCCAGCAGCTTGGAACAGGAGGGCGAGCAGTACTTC.

V is TRBV4-1 and J is TRBJ1-4; tentatively, D is TRBD1 (5 bases). Germline V CDR1 and CDR2: MGHRA, YSYEKL. The CDR3 sequence is 14 residues long. Trimming left V 1 base short and J 6 bases short, with 9 bases between. The CDR3 is CASSQVQGDEKLFF. The CDR3 DNA is TGCGCCAGCAGCCAAGTGCAAGGGGATGAAAAACTGTTTTTT.

V gene TRBV28 combines with J gene TRBJ2-7, with D tentatively TRBD1 (5 bases). V was pared by 6 bases and J by 2 bases, with 20 bases between. The CDR3 loop spans 16 amino acids. The germline gives CDR1 MDHEN, CDR2 SYDVKM. DNA for the CDR3: TGTGCCAGCAGGACCGCTCTCTGGCAGGGCCCCTACGAGCAGTACTTC. Its protein product is CASRTALWQGPYEQYF.

On this clone: Other DNA sequences in this specimen translate into the identical CDR3. V is TRBV9 and J is TRBJ2-1, with 13 bases lining up with TRBD2. The germline V gene encodes CDR1 SGDLS and CDR2 YYNGEE. J lost 2 bases, V lost 4 bases, and 6 bases had no gene match. The length of the CDR3 is 17 residues. CDR3 coding DNA: TGTGCCAGCAGCCCCAGGGGGACTAGCGGGACCTACAATGAGCAGTTCTTC. Translating gives CASSPRGTSGTYNEQFF.

V and J are TRBV3-1 (or the pseudogene TRBV3-2) and TRBJ1-2; 7 nucleotides line up with TRBD1. Germline-derived CDR1 and CDR2 are LGHDT and YNNKEL (reference sequence). J lost 3 bases, V lost 4 bases, and 8 bases had no gene match. CDR3 length: 15 residues. The CDR3 region has the DNA TGTGCCAGCAGCCTAACAAACAGGGGTGACTATGGCTACACCTTC. Protein: CASSLTNRGDYGYTF.

V usage is TRBV29-1 and J usage is TRBJ2-2; 8 bases line up with TRBD1. Trimming at V came to 1 base and at J to 2 bases, leaving 9 bases not matched to a gene. The germline gives CDR1 SQVTM, CDR2 ANQGSEA. The CDR3 totals 17 residues. The CDR3 protein is CSVEVLLTGGNTGELFF. The CDR3, as DNA: TGCAGCGTTGAAGTCCTTTTAACAGGGGGAAACACCGGGGAGCTGTTTTTT.

This clone was seen a single time. This rearrangement joins TRBV11-3 to TRBJ2-2; 10 bases align to TRBD2. V shed 4 bases, J shed 4 bases, and the junction held 3 bases outside the gene matches. CDR3 length: 15 amino acids. Germline V gives CDR1 SGHNT, CDR2 YENEEA. The CDR3: CASSYLAGVTGELFF. The CDR3 nucleotides are TGTGCCAGCAGCTACCTAGCGGGAGTCACCGGGGAGCTGTTTTTT.

V usage is TRBV7-9 and J usage is TRBJ1-2; D might be TRBD1 (6 bases). Germline V gives CDR1 SEHNR, CDR2 FQNEAQ (reference sequence). The CDR3 is made up of 13 amino acids. V was pared by 2 bases and J by 5 bases, with 9 bases between. In DNA, the CDR3 is TGTGCCAGCAGCTTAACGGGACAATATGGCTACACCTTC. Its translation is CASSLTGQYGYTF.

V and J are TRBV3-1 (or the pseudogene TRBV3-2) and TRBJ2-5; 15 nucleotides match TRBD2. Per germline, CDR1 LGHDT and CDR2 YNNKEL (reference sequence). V lost 0 bases to trimming and J lost 4 bases; unmatched junction nucleotides: 3. The CDR3 runs 17 residues. The CDR3 DNA follows: TGTGCCAGCAGCCAAGAAGGGGGACTAGCGGGAGGAGAGACCCAGTACTTC. Translation: CASSQEGGLAGGETQYF.

The chain uses TRBV2 and TRBJ1-2; TRBD1 aligns across 7 bases. Germline V gene sequence: CDR1 SNHLY, CDR2 FYNNEI. The trim removed 3 bases at V and 2 bases at J, leaving 9 bases unmatched. The CDR3 extends over 16 amino acids. The DNA of the CDR3 is TGTGCCAGCAGTGACCCTCCGGACAGGCCGAACTATGGCTACACCTTC. Its translation: CASSDPPDRPNYGYTF.

As regards this clone: This specimen includes other DNA sequences encoding the same CDR3. This rearrangement joins TRBV2 to TRBJ1-5, with TRBD1 identical over 12 bases. The CDR3 is 16 residues long. After removal of 4 bases from V and 1 base from J, the junction contained 2 bases not matched to a gene. Germline CDR1 SNHLY, CDR2 FYNNEI. The CDR3, as DNA: TGTGCCAGCAGTGGGGGACAGGGGGCAAGCAATCAGCCCCAGCATTTT. Translated: CASSGGQGASNQPQHF.

This chain connects TRBV5-1 to TRBJ1-1; no definite D call. Germline CDR1 reads SGHRS; CDR2 reads YFSETQ. CDR3 size: 14 residues. Trimming shortened V by 2 bases and J by 2 bases, and 10 bases separated the two germline ends. DNA of the CDR3: TGCGCCAGCAGCTTCCCGGGATCCAACACTGAAGCTTTCTTT. It codes for CASSFPGSNTEAFF.

The chain is built from TRBV15 and TRBJ2-7; TRBD1 matches at 7 bases. Germline trimming cut 3 bases from V and 4 bases from J; bases unmatched to any gene: 9. Germline values: CDR1 LNHNV, CDR2 YYDKDF (reference sequence). The CDR3 consists of 15 residues. The CDR3 nucleotides read TGTGCCACCAGCAGTATTGAGGGACAGCTATACGAGCAGTACTTC. This translates into CATSSIEGQLYEQYF.

CDR3 residues: CASSVSGSVYEQYF. CDR3 coding DNA: TGTGCCAGCAGCGTTAGCGGGAGTGTTTACGAGCAGTACTTC. This chain connects TRBV7-9 to TRBJ2-7; 9 nucleotides match TRBD2. V gave up 5 bases and J gave up 4 bases; unmatched junction bases: 6. The CDR3 length is 14 residues. Per the germline V gene, CDR1 is SEHNR and CDR2 is FQNEAQ (reference sequence).

J is TRBJ2-7 and V is TRBV14; D possibly corresponds to TRBD1 (5 bases). V lost 3 bases and J 2 bases, leaving 8 bases between the germline ends. This CDR3 has 13 residues. Germline V gene sequence: CDR1 SGHDN, CDR2 FVKESK. CDR3 amino acids: CASSHRVTYEQYF. The CDR3 DNA reads as TGTGCCAGCAGCCACAGGGTCACCTACGAGCAGTACTTC.

V is TRBV7-8 and J is TRBJ2-7; tentative D call: TRBD2 (6 bases). The CDR3 runs 12 residues. V was pared by 3 bases and J by 6 bases, with 9 bases between. Germline V gene data show CDR1 as SGHVS and CDR2 as FQNEAQ. The CDR3: CASSFSGGEQYF. The CDR3 DNA reads as TGTGCCAGCAGCTTTTCCGGGGGCGAGCAGTACTTC.

The J gene is TRBJ2-3, the V gene TRBV27; TRBD2 matches 11 bases. There are 16 residues in the CDR3. Unmatched junction bases numbered 10, after V lost 6 bases and J lost 5 bases. Looked up from germline, CDR1 is MNHEY and CDR2 is SMNVEV (reference sequence). This chain's CDR3 is CASRTSGSLPGDTQYF. In DNA, the CDR3 is TGTGCCAGCAGAACTAGCGGGAGTCTTCCGGGAGATACGCAGTATTTT.

DNA for the CDR3: TGTGCCAGCAGCCAAGATTTGGCGCAGGGTGCAGTTAATGAAAAACTGTTTTTT. Encoded protein: CASSQDLAQGAVNEKLFF. The chain links TRBV3-1 (or the pseudogene TRBV3-2) to TRBJ1-4, with D perhaps matching TRBD1 (5 bases). V lost 0 bases and J lost 4, with 18 bases in between. The CDR3 contains 18 residues. The germline gives CDR1 LGHDT, CDR2 YNNKEL (reference sequence).

V is TRBV5-1 and J is TRBJ1-5; 7 bases map to TRBD1. V lost 0 bases and J lost 6; bases outside the gene matches: 0. CDR1 and CDR2 (germline): SGHRS, YFSETQ. CDR3 length equals 13 residues. DNA of the CDR3: TGCGCCAGCAGCTTGGGACAGGGTCAGCCCCAGCATTTT. Translated, it gives CASSLGQGQPQHF.

The gene calls are TRBV28 and TRBJ2-3; a possible D gene is TRBD2 (5 bases). CDR1 and CDR2 (germline): MDHEN, SYDVKM. Trimming took off 5 bases at V and 0 bases at J, with 18 bases between the two ends. This CDR3 is 17 amino acids long. The CDR3 DNA follows: TGTGCCAGCAGTCCTGCCCAGGACTGGCTGAGCACAGATACGCAGTATTTT. Its protein product is CASSPAQDWLSTDTQYF.

The V call is TRBV7-8, the J call TRBJ2-5, with 7 bases that match TRBD2. This CDR3 is 16 amino acids long. V shed 3 bases, J shed 4 bases, and the junction held 11 bases outside the gene matches. Germline lookup yields CDR1 SGHVS and CDR2 FQNEAQ. The CDR3 DNA reads as TGTGCCAGCAGCTTTTTGTTGCGGGAGTCAAGAGAGACCCAGTACTTC. Translated, it gives CASSFLLRESRETQYF.

V gene TRBV29-1 combines with J gene TRBJ1-1; tentative D call: TRBD1 (6 bases). CDR1 is SQVTM, CDR2 ANQGSEA, per germline. The V end was cut by 7 bases, the J end by 2 bases, with 14 bases between. CDR3 length equals 13 residues. In nucleotides, the CDR3 is TGCAGCGCCTCTGCCGGGACAAACACTGAAGCTTTCTTT. This gives the protein CSASAGTNTEAFF. Complete variable domain (other parts from reference TRBV29-1 and TRBJ1-1): SAVISQKPSRDICQRGTSLTIQCQVDSQVTMMFWYRQQPGQSLTLIATANQGSEATYESGFVIDKFPISRPNLTFSTLTVSNMSPEDSSIYLCSASAGTNTEAFFGQGTRLTVV.

The sample holds a few counts of this clone. This chain uses TRBV3-1 (or the pseudogene TRBV3-2) with TRBJ2-6, with 9 bases aligning to TRBD2. The CDR3 sequence is 16 residues long. Germline V gene data show CDR1 as LGHDT and CDR2 as YNNKEL (reference sequence). V trimming: 4 bases; J trimming: 3 bases; junction bases outside the gene matches: 4. CDR3 coding DNA: TGTGCCAGCAGCCTAGCGGGAGTCTTTGGGGCCAACGTCCTGACTTTC. Translation: CASSLAGVFGANVLTF.

The rearrangement joins TRBV28 to TRBJ2-7, with 7 bases fitting TRBD2. The CDR3 totals 15 residues. The J segment lost 3 bases and the V segment lost 4 bases, leaving 9 bases of the junction unmatched. Looked up from germline, CDR1 is MDHEN and CDR2 is SYDVKM. This CDR3 is CASSSGEGSYYEQYF. CDR3 coding DNA: TGTGCCAGCAGTTCTGGGGAGGGCAGCTACTACGAGCAGTACTTC.

V is TRBV19 and J is TRBJ2-1; 7 bases map to TRBD2. This CDR3 region has 16 residues. The V and J ends lost 8 bases and 8 bases, in that order; junction bases with no gene match: 18. Germline loops: CDR1 LNHDA, CDR2 SQIVND (reference sequence). The CDR3 DNA follows: TGTGCCAGTGAGTTATCTGGGCCGGGAGGAAGCGATGAGCAGTTCTTC. Its translation is CASELSGPGGSDEQFF.

The chain carries TRBV6-5 and TRBJ1-3; no reliable D call. The CDR3 is 14 amino acids. Trimming stripped 4 bases from V and 1 base from J, with 8 bases between. The germline gives CDR1 MNHEY, CDR2 SVGAGI. This chain's CDR3 is CASSSDLSGNTIYF. Written as DNA, the CDR3 is TGTGCCAGCAGTTCCGACTTATCTGGAAACACCATATATTTT.

This chain connects TRBV7-3 to TRBJ2-2; the match to TRBD1 covers 7 bases. This CDR3 is built from 15 residues. With V trimmed by 5 bases and J by 1 base, 4 bases remained unmatched. Germline lookup yields CDR1 SGHTA and CDR2 FQGTGA. The CDR3 nucleotides are TGTGCCAGCAGCGCCCGGACAGGGAACACCGGGGAGCTGTTTTTT. Translation: CASSARTGNTGELFF. Supplemented by reference TRBV7-3 and TRBJ2-2, the full variable domain reads GAGVSQTPSNKVTEKGKYVELRCDPISGHTALYWYRQSLGQGPEFLIYFQGTGAADDSGLPNDRFFAVRPEGSVSTLKIQRTERGDSAVYLCASSARTGNTGELFFGEGSRLTVL.

This rearrangement joins TRBV9 to TRBJ2-5; 8 nucleotides agree with TRBD1. After removal of 0 bases from V and 1 base from J, the junction contained 5 bases not matched to a gene. The CDR3 spans 16 residues. The germline gives CDR1 SGDLS, CDR2 YYNGEE. The CDR3 DNA sequence: TGTGCCAGCAGCGTAGGAGGGACAGGAATCCAAGAGACCCAGTACTTC. Translating it yields CASSVGGTGIQETQYF.

The rearrangement joins TRBV28 to TRBJ1-5; TRBD1 is a possible D gene (6 bases). Trimming cost V 8 bases and J 2 bases, with 10 bases left between them. Germline CDR1 and CDR2: MDHEN and SYDVKM. The CDR3 is made up of 13 amino acids. CDR3 sequence reads: CASGGGGNQPQHF. The CDR3 DNA is TGTGCCAGCGGAGGGGGGGGCAATCAGCCCCAGCATTTT.

The J gene is TRBJ2-3, the V gene TRBV9, with a tentative D call TRBD2 (6 bases). The CDR3 spans 13 residues. Germline CDR1 reads SGDLS; CDR2 reads YYNGEE. Trimming removed 6 bases at V and 3 bases at J, with 11 bases between. The CDR3 bases are TGTGCCAGCACGCGGGATGGAACAGATACGCAGTATTTT. The encoded protein is CASTRDGTDTQYF.